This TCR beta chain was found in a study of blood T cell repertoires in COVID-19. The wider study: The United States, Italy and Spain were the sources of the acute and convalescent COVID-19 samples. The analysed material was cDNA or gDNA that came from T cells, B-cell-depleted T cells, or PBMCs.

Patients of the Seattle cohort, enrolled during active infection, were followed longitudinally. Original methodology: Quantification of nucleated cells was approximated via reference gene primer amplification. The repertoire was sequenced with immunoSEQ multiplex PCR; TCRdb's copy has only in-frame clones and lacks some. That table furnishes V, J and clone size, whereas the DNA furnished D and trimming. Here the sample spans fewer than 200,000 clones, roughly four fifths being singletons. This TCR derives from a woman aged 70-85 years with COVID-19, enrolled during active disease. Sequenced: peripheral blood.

The CDR3, as DNA: TGTGCCAGCAGCAACTGCCCCACTACACGGAAGGGGGCTCGGGCTTTCTTT. Amino acids: CASSNCPTTRKGARAFF. V is TRBV21-1 and J is TRBJ1-1; the DNA was not used to check the table's D call, TRBD1. TRBV21-1 is reported as a pseudogene. The CDR3 is 17 residues long.